These 8 T cell receptor beta chains came from one sample sequenced in a study of cytomegalovirus exposure and HLA in healthy donors. Amplification used 60 Vbeta primers and 13 Jbeta primers. Sequenced by immunoSEQ multiplex PCR; TCRdb stores in-frame clones only, minus some. The profile shows about 190,000 clones, about four fifths of them singletons. Sequenced: PBMCs. The receptors stem from a man between 45 and 60 years old in good health and CMV-seronegative.

On this clone itself: Germline is not matched at one junction end, which may reflect a read error. The CDR3 DNA is TGTTCCAGCAGCTTAGGGACAGGGGTCCATCGAAGGAATTCACCCCTCCACTTT. Translated: CSSSLGTGVHRRNSPLHF. J is TRBJ1-6 and V is TRBV7-9; the match to TRBD1 covers 10 bases. Germline V lookup: CDR1 SEHNR, CDR2 FQNEAQ (reference sequence). The CDR3 extends over 18 amino acids.

The chain uses TRBV7-2 and TRBJ2-5, with TRBD1 matching 9 bases. The trim removed 3 bases at V and 4 bases at J, leaving 3 bases unmatched. Germline CDR1 is SGHTA and CDR2 is FQGNSA. This CDR3 is built from 14 residues. The CDR3 protein is CASSLTGGGETQYF. For the CDR3, the DNA is TGTGCCAGCAGCTTGACAGGGGGAGGAGAGACCCAGTACTTC. The complete variable domain, with remaining parts taken from reference TRBV7-2 and TRBJ2-5, reads GAGVSQSPSNKVTEKGKDVELRCDPISGHTALYWYRQSLGQGLEFLIYFQGNSAPDKSGLPSDRFSAERTGGSVSTLTIQRTQQEDSAVYLCASSLTGGGETQYFGPGTRLLVL.

The J gene is TRBJ1-2, the V gene TRBV7-2, with D unresolved. This CDR3 spans 12 amino acids. V was clipped by 3 bases and J by 4 bases, with 6 bases between them. Germline V gives CDR1 SGHTA, CDR2 FQGNSA. CDR3: CASSFYSYGYTF. CDR3 in DNA: TGTGCCAGCAGCTTTTACAGCTATGGCTACACCTTC.

J is TRBJ1-4 and V is TRBV5-6; 9 bases match TRBD1. This CDR3 contains 15 residues. V gave up 0 bases and J gave up 9 bases; unmatched junction bases: 6. Germline lookup yields CDR1 SGHDT and CDR2 YYEEEE. This CDR3 reads CASSLGDRVTKKLFF. The CDR3 DNA is TGTGCCAGCAGCTTGGGGGACAGGGTGACTAAAAAACTGTTTTTT.

A note on this clone: The junction and the germline gene differ at one end; a read error may be behind it. The chain recombines TRBV7-9 with TRBJ1-6; no definite D call. CDR1 is SEHNR, CDR2 FQNEAQ, per germline (reference sequence). The CDR3 covers 15 residues. CDR3 region: CSSSSVVTYNSPLHF. CDR3 DNA: TGTTCCAGCAGCTCTGTAGTAACCTATAATTCACCCCTCCACTTT. Drawing the rest from reference TRBV7-9 and TRBJ1-6, the complete variable domain is DTGVSQNPRHKITKRGQNVTFRCDPISEHNRLYWYRQTLGQGPEFLTYFQNEAQLEKSRLLSDRFSAERPKGSFSTLEIQRTEQGDSAMYLCSSSSVVTYNSPLHFGNGTRLTVT.

J is TRBJ2-7 and V is TRBV7-9; 8 bases align to TRBD1. This CDR3 is 14 amino acids long. The V gene end was trimmed by 8 bases and the J gene end by 6 bases; junction bases not matched to a gene: 12. Per germline, CDR1 SEHNR and CDR2 FQNEAQ (reference sequence). The CDR3 reads CASGKDRGTREQYF. In DNA form, the CDR3 reads TGTGCCAGCGGGAAAGACAGGGGAACCCGCGAGCAGTACTTC.

This clone has only one observation. The chain joins TRBV12-1 to TRBJ2-6; TRBD1 reflects the table's D call only, with no check against the DNA. TRBV12-1 is a pseudogene locus. The CDR3 is 17 residues long. The CDR3 bases are TGTGCCAGCAGCTTTCCGCAGAACAGTCCTGGGGCCAACGTCCTGACTTTC. Its translation is CASSFPQNSPGANVLTF.

The chain couples TRBV10-3 to TRBJ1-3; D gene unclear. The CDR3 runs to 15 residues. Germline loops: CDR1 ENHRY, CDR2 SYGVKD. V was trimmed by 1 base and J by 0 bases, leaving 7 bases between them. DNA for the CDR3: TGTGCCATCAGTGAGTTCCTCGGCTCTGGAAACACCATATATTTT. This gives the protein CAISEFLGSGNTIYF.